This T cell receptor beta chain comes out of a study of CD8+CD57+ T cells in acquired aplastic anemia. Trimming removed 3 bases at V and 4 bases at J, with 7 bases between. CDR3 size: 12 residues. CDR1 is SEHNR and CDR2 is FQNEAQ in the germline V gene (reference sequence). Profiling of TCR beta VDJ combinations and CDR3 sequences used genomic DNA as template. TCRdb re-derived calls from the reads in MiXCR, one entry per CDR3 protein. The sample carries a few hundred thousand distinct CDR3 sequences, around 60% recorded once. The sample was sorted CD4+, CD8+, or CD8+CD57+ T cells (not recorded which) from PBMCs. The source of this sequence is a human donor in good health. V gene TRBV7-9 combines with J gene TRBJ2-7; D unclear. CDR3 in DNA: TGTGCCAGCAGCTTTGTTATGTACGAGCAGTACTTC. It is translated as CASSFVMYEQYF.